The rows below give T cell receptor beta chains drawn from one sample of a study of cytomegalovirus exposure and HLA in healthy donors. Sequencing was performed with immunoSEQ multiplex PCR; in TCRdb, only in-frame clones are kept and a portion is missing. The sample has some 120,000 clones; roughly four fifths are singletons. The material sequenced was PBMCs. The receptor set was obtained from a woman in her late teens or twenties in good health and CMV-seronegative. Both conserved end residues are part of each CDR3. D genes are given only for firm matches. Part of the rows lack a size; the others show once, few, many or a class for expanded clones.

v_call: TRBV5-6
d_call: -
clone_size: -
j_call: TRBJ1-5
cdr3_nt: TGTGCCAGCAGCTTGAGGGGTGTTTATAGCAATCAGCCCCAGCATTTT
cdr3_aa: CASSLRGVYSNQPQHF

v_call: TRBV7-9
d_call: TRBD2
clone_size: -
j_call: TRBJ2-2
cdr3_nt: TGTGCCAGCAGCTTGACTAGCGGGGGGACTGGGAGTGACACCGGGGAGCTGTTTTTT
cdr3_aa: CASSLTSGGTGSDTGELFF

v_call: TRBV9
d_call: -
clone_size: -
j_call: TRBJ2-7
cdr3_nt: TGTGCCAGCAGCGTAATGGAGGGAACCTACGAGCAGTACTTC
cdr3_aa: CASSVMEGTYEQYF

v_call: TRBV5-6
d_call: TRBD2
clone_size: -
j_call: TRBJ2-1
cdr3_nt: TGTGCCAGCAGCTTGCCCCCCTTGCGCGGGGGTTTCTACAATGAGCAGTTCTTC
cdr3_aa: CASSLPPLRGGFYNEQFF

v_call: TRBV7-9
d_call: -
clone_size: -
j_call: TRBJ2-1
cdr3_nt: TGTGCCAGCAGCTTAGGGTCAGGCAAGCAGTTCTTC
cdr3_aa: CASSLGSGKQFF

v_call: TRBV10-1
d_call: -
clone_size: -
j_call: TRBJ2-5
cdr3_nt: TGCGCCAGCAGTGAGTCCGAGGCAGCTCCCGAAGAGACCCAGTACTTC
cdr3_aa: CASSESEAAPEETQYF

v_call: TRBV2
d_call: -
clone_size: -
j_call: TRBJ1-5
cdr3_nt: TGTGCCAGCAGGGAGTCCGGGAATCAGCCCCAGCATTTT
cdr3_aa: CASRESGNQPQHF

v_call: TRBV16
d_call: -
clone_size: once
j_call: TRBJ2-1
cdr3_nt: TGTGCCAGCAGCCAAGGCTTAGGTCGGGATGAGCAGTTCTTC
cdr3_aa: CASSQGLGRDEQFF

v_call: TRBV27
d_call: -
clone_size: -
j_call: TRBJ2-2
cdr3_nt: TGTGCCAGCAGGCCAAGCGTTCCCGGGGAGCTGTTTTTT
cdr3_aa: CASRPSVPGELFF

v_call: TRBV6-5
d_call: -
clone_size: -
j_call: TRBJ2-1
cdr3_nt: TGTGCCAGCAGCCCTCAGGGAACTTCCTACAATGAGCAGTTCTTC
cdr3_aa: CASSPQGTSYNEQFF

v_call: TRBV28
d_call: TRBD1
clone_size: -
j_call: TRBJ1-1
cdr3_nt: TGTGCCAGCAGTCCGGGGACAGGGGGAAACACTGAAGCTTTCTTT
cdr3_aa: CASSPGTGGNTEAFF

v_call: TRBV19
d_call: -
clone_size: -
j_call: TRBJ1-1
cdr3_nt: TGTGCCAGCGGGTTAGGCGGTGGGACTGAAGCTTTCTTT
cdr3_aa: CASGLGGGTEAFF

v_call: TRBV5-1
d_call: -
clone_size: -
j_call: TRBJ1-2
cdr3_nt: TGCGCCAGCAGCTTCGCAGGGGAAGGAGGCTACACCTTC
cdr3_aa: CASSFAGEGGYTF

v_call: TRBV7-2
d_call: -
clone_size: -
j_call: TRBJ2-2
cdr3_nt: TGTGCCAGCAGCTTAGTCCCTGCGGCTAGCACCGGGGAGCTGTTTTTT
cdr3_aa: CASSLVPAASTGELFF

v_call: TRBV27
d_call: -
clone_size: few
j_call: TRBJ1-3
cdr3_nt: TGTGCCAGCGCCCCCCTGAGACAGATCCTCGGAAACACCATATATTTT
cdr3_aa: CASAPLRQILGNTIYF

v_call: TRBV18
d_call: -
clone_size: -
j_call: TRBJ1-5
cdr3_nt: TGTGCCAGCTCACTGAATACGGGAAATGATCAGCCCCAGCATTTT
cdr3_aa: CASSLNTGNDQPQHF

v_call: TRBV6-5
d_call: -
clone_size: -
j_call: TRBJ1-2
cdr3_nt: TGTGCCAGCACCGACTCCCCTGGACAGCCATATGGCTACACCTTC
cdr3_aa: CASTDSPGQPYGYTF

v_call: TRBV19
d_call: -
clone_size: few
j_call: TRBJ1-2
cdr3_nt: TGTGCCAGTAGTATTGACCGCTCCGGGAGCCTAAAGGGCTACACCTTC
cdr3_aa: CASSIDRSGSLKGYTF

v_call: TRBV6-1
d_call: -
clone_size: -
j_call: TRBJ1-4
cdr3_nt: TGTGCCAGCAGAGGTGGAGGGGCGTATGAAAAACTGTTTTTT
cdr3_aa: CASRGGGAYEKLFF

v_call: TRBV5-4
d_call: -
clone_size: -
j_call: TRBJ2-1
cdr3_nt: TGTGCCAGCAGCTTGGCACGGACAAGTGATGAGCAGTTCTTC
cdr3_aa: CASSLARTSDEQFF

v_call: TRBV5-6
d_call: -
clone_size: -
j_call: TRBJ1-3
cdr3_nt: TGTGCCAGCAGCTTCCTCTCCTCTGGAAACACCATATATTTT
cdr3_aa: CASSFLSSGNTIYF

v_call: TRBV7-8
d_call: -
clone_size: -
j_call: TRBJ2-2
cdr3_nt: TGTGCCAGCAGCCCCGGAGGTGCTGAGATAAACACCGGGGAGCTGTTTTTT
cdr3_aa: CASSPGGAEINTGELFF

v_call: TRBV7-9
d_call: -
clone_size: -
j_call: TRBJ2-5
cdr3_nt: TGTGCCAGCAGCTTTTCTCCGGACTACCAAGAGACCCAGTACTTC
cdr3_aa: CASSFSPDYQETQYF

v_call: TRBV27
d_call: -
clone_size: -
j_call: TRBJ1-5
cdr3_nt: TGTGCCAGCAGTTCCCCCTCCACAGGGAGTGATCAGCCCCAGCATTTT
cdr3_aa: CASSSPSTGSDQPQHF

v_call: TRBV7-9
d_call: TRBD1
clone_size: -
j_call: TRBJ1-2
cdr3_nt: TGTGCCAGCAGCTTAGTCCCCGGACAGGGGGCCGGGTATGGCTACACCTTC
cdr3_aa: CASSLVPGQGAGYGYTF

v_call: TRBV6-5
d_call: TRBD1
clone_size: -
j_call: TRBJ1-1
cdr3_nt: TGTGCCAGCAGTTACTTGGACAGGGACACTGAAGCTTTCTTT
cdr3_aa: CASSYLDRDTEAFF

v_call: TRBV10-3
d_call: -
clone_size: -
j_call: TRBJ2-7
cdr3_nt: TGTGCCACCGGGGGACAGATCTACGAGCAGTACTTC
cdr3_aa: CATGGQIYEQYF

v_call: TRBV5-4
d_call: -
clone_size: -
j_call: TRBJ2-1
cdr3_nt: TGTGCCAGCAGCGTGCTGGGGCCCTTGAATGAGCAGTTCTTC
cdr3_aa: CASSVLGPLNEQFF

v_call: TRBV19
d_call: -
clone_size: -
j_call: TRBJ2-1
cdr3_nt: TGTGCCAGTAGTATGATTAGCTTGGATGAGCAGTTCTTC
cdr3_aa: CASSMISLDEQFF

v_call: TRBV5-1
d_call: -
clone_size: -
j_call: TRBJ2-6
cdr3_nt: TGCGCCAGCTTCTCCTCGAGCTCTGGGGCCAACGGCCTGACTTTC
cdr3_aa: CASFSSSSGANGLTF

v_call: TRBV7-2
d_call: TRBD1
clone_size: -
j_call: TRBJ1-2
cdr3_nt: TGTGCCAGCAGCTTAGGATTTTTGGGGTTGCAGGGGGTTTTTGGCTACACCTTC
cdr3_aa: CASSLGFLGLQGVFGYTF

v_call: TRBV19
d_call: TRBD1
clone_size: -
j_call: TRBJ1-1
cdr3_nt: TGTGCCAGTAAGATCGGACAGGCCTACACTGAAGCTTTCTTT
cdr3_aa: CASKIGQAYTEAFF

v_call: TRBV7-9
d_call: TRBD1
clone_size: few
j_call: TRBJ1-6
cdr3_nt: TGTGCCAGCAACGCGGGACAGGGGGATTCACCCCTCCACTTT
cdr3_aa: CASNAGQGDSPLHF

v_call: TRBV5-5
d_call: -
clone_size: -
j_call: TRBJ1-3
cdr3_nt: TGTGCCAGCAGCTTGAGGGCCACCATTGGGGCTGGAAACGCCATATATTTT
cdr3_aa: CASSLRATIGAGNAIYF

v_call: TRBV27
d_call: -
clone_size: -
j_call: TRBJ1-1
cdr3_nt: TGTGCCACCCAGACAGCCCTTAACACTGAAGCTTTCTTT
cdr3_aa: CATQTALNTEAFF

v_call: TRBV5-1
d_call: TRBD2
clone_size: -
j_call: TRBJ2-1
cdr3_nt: TGCGCCAGCAGCTTGGAGTCTAGCGGGAGCTCCTACAATGAGCAGTTCTTC
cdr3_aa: CASSLESSGSSYNEQFF

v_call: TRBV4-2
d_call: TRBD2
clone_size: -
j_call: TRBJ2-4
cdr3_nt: TGTGCCAGCAGCCCAGCGGGGGGCCCAAAAAACATTCAGTACTTC
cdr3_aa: CASSPAGGPKNIQYF

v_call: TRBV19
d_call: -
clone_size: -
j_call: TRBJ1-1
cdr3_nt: TGTGCCAGTAGCAAAAGGGAGGGTACGTCTGAAGCTTTCTTT
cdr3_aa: CASSKREGTSEAFF

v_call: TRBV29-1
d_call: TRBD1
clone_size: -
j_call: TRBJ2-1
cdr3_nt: TGCAGCGTTGTCGGGACAGGGGTCAACAATGAGCAGTTCTTC
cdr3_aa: CSVVGTGVNNEQFF

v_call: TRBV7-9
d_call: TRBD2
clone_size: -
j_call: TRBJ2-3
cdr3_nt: TGTGCCAGCAGCTTAGACCTAGCGGGAGTGGGCACAGATACGCAGTATTTT
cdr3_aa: CASSLDLAGVGTDTQYF

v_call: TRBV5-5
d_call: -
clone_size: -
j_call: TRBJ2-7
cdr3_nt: TGTGCCAGCACCCTCCGTCCCTCGTACGAGCAGTACTTC
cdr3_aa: CASTLRPSYEQYF

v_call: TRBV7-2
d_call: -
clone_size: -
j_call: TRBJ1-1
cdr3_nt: TGTGCCAGCAGCTTGCCGACAGTGACGGGCGCTGAAGCTTTCTTT
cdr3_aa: CASSLPTVTGAEAFF

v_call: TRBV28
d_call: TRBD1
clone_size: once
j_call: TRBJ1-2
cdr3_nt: TGTGCCAGCAGTTCCCCTCAGGGGGCGCGGGGCTACACCTTC
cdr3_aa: CASSSPQGARGYTF

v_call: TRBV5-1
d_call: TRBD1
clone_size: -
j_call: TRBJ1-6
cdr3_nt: TGCGCCAGCAGCTTGGCCATAGGGGGCCGGGATTCACCCCTCCACTTT
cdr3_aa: CASSLAIGGRDSPLHF

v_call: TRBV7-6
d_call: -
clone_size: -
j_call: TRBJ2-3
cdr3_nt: TGTGCCAGCAGCGCACCGAGGCAGGGGCCCTCTCGATACACAGATACGCAGTATTTT
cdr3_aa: CASSAPRQGPSRYTDTQYF

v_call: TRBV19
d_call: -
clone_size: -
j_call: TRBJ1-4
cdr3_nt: TGTGCCAGTAGTGCGGACTCAACTAATGAAAAACTGTTTTTT
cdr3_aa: CASSADSTNEKLFF

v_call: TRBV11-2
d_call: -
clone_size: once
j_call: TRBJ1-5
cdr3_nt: TGTGCCAGCAGCTTGAACGACTATAGCAATCAGCCCCAGCATTTT
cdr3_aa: CASSLNDYSNQPQHF

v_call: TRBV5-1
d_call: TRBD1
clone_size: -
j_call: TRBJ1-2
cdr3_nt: TGCGCCAGCAGCTTGACTCCGGGACAGGGCATAGGGTATGGCTACACCTTC
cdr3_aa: CASSLTPGQGIGYGYTF

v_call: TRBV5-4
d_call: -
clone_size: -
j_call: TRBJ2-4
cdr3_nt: TGTGCCAGCAGCTTGGAAGGGACACGTGGAAACATTCAGTACTTC
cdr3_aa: CASSLEGTRGNIQYF

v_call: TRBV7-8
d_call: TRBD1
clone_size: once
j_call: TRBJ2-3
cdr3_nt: TGTGCCAGCAGCTTAGCGTTGACAGGGGGAAGGGTCACAGATACGCAGTATTTT
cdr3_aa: CASSLALTGGRVTDTQYF